This TCR beta chain originates from a study of beta chain features in type 1 diabetes. The CDR3 loop spans 15 amino acids. Germline values: CDR1 SGHTA, CDR2 FQGNSA. V lost 0 bases to trimming and J lost 0 bases; unmatched junction nucleotides: 1. The entirety of the isolated RNA underwent reverse transcription, so expressed TCRB transcripts were sequenced. Clones were read by immunoSEQ multiplex PCR, and TCRdb kept only the in-frame ones, dropping some. The sample records a few hundred thousand clones, about 26% being singletons. This clone was found many times. Its cognate antigen is unknown. Study results and caveats: Whether HLA type affects TCRB rearrangement stayed undetermined in the present work. For Type 1 diabetes patients, all four CD4+ subsets carried TCRB CDR3s that were moderately but significantly shorter. Patients showed naive, central memory and Treg TCRB repertoires that appeared more similar than those of healthy donors.

V usage is TRBV7-2 and J usage is TRBJ2-5; 7 positions agree with TRBD2. This clonotype originated in a man younger than 40 in good health. Sequencing input: central memory CD4+ T cells from blood. This CDR3 is CASSLASGYQETQYF. The CDR3 nucleotides are TGTGCCAGCAGCTTAGCTAGCGGGTACCAAGAGACCCAGTACTTC.